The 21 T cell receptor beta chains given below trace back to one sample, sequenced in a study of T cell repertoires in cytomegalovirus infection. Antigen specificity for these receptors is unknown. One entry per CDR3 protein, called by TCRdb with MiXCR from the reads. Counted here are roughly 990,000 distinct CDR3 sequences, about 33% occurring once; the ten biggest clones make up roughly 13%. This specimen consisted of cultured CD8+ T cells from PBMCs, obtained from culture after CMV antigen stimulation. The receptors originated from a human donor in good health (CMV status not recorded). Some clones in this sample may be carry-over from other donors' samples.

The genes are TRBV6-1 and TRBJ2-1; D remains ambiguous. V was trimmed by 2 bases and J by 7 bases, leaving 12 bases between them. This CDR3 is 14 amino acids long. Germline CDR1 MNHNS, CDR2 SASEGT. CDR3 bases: TGTGCCAGCAGTGAACGCAGTCACTCTAATGAGCAGTTCTTC. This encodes CASSERSHSNEQFF.

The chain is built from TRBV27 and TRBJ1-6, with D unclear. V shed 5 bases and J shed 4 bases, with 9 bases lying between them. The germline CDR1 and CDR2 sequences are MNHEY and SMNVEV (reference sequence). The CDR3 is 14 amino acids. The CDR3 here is CASSLLEYNSPLHF. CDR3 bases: TGTGCCAGCAGTCTCTTAGAGTATAATTCACCCCTCCACTTT.

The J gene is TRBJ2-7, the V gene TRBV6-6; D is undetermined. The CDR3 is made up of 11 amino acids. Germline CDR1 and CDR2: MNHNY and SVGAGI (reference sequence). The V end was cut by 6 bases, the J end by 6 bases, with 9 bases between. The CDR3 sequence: CASSRRAEQYV. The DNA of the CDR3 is TGTGCCAGCAGCAGAAGGGCCGAGCAGTACGTC.

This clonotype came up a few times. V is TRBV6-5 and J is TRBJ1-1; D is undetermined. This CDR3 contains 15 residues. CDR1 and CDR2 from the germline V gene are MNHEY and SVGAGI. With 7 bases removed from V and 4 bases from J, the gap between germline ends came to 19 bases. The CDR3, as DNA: TGTGCCAGCACCCCTACGGACGAGTGGCCCACTGAAGCTTTCTTT. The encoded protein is CASTPTDEWPTEAFF.

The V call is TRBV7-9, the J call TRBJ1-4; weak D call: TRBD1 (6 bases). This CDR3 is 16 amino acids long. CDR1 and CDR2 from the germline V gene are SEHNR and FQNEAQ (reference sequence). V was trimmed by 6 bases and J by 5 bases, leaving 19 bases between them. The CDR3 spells CASRHRTGNGNEKLFF. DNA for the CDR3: TGTGCCAGCAGGCACCGAACAGGGAATGGCAATGAAAAACTGTTTTTT.

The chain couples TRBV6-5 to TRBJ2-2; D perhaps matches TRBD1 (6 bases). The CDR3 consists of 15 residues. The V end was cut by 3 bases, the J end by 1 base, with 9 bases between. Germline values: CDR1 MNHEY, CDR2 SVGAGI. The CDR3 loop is CASSYQGGNTGELFF. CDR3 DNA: TGTGCCAGCAGTTATCAAGGGGGGAACACCGGGGAGCTGTTTTTT.

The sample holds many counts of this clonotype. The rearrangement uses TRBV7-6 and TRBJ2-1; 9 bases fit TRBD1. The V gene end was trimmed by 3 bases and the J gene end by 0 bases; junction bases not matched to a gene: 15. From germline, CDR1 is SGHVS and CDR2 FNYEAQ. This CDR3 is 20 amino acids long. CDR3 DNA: TGTGCCAGCAGCTTGATACAGGGGGCAAGGATAAGTGGCTCCTACAATGAGCAGTTCTTC. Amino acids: CASSLIQGARISGSYNEQFF.

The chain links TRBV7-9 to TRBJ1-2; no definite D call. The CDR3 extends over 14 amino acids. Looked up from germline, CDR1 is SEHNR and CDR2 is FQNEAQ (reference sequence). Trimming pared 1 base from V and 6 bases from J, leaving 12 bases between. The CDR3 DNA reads TGTGCCAGCAGCTTAGATGTGTTCGTCAATGGCTACACCTTC. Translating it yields CASSLDVFVNGYTF.

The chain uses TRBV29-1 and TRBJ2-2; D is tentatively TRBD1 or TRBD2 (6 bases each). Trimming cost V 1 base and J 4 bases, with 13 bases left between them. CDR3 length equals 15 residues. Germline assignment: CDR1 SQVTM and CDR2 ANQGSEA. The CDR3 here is CSVEVRGVGTGELFF. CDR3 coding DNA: TGCAGCGTTGAAGTGAGGGGGGTCGGCACCGGGGAGCTGTTTTTT.

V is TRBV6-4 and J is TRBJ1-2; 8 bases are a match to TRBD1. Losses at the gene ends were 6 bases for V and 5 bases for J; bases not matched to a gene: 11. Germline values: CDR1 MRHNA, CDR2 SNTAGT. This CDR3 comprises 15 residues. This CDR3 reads CASRGQGPWGYGYTF. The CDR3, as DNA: TGTGCCAGCAGAGGACAGGGACCCTGGGGTTATGGCTACACCTTC.

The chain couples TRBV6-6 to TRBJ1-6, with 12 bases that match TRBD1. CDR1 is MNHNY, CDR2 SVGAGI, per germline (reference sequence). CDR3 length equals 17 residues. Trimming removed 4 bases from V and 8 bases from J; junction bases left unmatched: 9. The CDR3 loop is CASSFLGQGASYSPLHF. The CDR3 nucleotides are TGTGCCAGCAGTTTTCTGGGACAGGGGGCCTCGTATTCACCCCTCCACTTT.

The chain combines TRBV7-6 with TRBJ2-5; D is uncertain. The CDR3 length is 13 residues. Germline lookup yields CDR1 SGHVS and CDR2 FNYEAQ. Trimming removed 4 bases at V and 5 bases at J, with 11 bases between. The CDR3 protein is CASSSSVVETQYF. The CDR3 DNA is TGTGCCAGCAGCTCCAGCGTCGTGGAGACCCAGTACTTC.

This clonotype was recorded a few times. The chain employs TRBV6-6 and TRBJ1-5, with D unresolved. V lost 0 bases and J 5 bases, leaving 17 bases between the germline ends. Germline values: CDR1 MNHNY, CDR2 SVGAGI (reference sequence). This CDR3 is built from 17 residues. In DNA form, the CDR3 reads TGTGCCAGCAGTTACTCGACGACTTCACCCCGCGATCAGCCCCAGCATTTT. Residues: CASSYSTTSPRDQPQHF.

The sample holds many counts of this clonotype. The CDR3 is CASSLEGAQGFPPLHF. In DNA, the CDR3 is TGTGCCAGCAGCTTAGAGGGGGCGCAAGGCTTTCCACCCCTCCACTTT. The chain uses TRBV7-9 and TRBJ1-6; TRBD1 matches at 7 bases. Germline CDR1 and CDR2: SEHNR and FQNEAQ (reference sequence). The CDR3 runs 16 residues. The V segment lost 1 base and the J segment 11 bases; nucleotides outside the gene matches: 11. The entire variable domain, with the rest obtained from reference TRBV7-9 and TRBJ1-6, is as follows: DTGVSQNPRHKITKRGQNVTFRCDPISEHNRLYWYRQTLGQGPEFLTYFQNEAQLEKSRLLSDRFSAERPKGSFSTLEIQRTEQGDSAMYLCASSLEGAQGFPPLHFGNGTRLTVT.

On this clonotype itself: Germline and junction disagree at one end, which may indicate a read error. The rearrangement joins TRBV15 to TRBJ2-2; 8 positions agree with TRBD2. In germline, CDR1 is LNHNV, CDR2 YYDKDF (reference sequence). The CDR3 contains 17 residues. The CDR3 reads CTTSRAVGLAGTGELFF. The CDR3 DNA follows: TGTACCACCAGCAGAGCCGTCGGACTAGCCGGGACCGGGGAGCTGTTTTTT. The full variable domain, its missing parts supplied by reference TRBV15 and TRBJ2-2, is DAMVIQNPRYQVTQFGKPVTLSCSQTLNHNVMYWYQQKSSQAPKLLFHYYDKDFNNEADTPDNFQSRRPNTSFCFLDIRSPGLGDTAMYLCTTSRAVGLAGTGELFFGEGSRLTVL.

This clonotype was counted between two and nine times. The CDR3, as DNA: TGTGCCAGCAGCTTGACACTAGGCACAGATACGCAGTATTTT. It translates to CASSLTLGTDTQYF. The V gene is TRBV7-9, the J gene TRBJ2-3, with TRBD2 as a possible D gene (5 bases). Trimming stripped 3 bases from V and 1 base from J, with 8 bases between. Germline lookup yields CDR1 SEHNR and CDR2 FQNEAQ (reference sequence). CDR3 length: 14 amino acids.

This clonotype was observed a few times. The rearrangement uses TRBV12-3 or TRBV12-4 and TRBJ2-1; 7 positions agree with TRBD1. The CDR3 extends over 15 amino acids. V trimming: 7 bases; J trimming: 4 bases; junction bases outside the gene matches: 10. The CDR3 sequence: CASTFDRDTYNEQFF. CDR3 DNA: TGTGCCAGCACCTTCGACAGGGACACGTACAATGAGCAGTTCTTC.

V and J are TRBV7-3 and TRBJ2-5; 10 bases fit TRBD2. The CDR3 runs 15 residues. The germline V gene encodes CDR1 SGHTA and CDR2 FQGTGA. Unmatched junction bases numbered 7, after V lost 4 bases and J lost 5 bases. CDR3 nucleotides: TGTGCCAGCAGCTCCGGGCTAGCGGGGGTGGAGACCCAGTACTTC. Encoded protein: CASSSGLAGVETQYF. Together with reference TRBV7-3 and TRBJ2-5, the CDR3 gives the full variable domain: GAGVSQTPSNKVTEKGKYVELRCDPISGHTALYWYRQSLGQGPEFLIYFQGTGAADDSGLPNDRFFAVRPEGSVSTLKIQRTERGDSAVYLCASSSGLAGVETQYFGPGTRLLVL.

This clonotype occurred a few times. In DNA form, the CDR3 reads TGTGCCAGCAGTTACAAGTCCTCCTACGAGCAGTACTTC. Its translation: CASSYKSSYEQYF. V is TRBV6-5 and J is TRBJ2-7; D gene unclear. Deletions cut 2 bases from V and 0 bases from J, with 5 bases between. The germline gives CDR1 MNHEY, CDR2 SVGAGI. The CDR3 is made up of 13 amino acids.

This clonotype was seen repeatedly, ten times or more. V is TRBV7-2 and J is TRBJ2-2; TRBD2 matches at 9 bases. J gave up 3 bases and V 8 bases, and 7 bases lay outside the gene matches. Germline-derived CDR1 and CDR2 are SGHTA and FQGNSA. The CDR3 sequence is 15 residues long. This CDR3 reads CASPLAGGYTGELFF. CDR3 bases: TGTGCCAGCCCTCTCGCGGGGGGGTACACCGGGGAGCTGTTTTTT. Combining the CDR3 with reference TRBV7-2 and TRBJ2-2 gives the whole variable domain GAGVSQSPSNKVTEKGKDVELRCDPISGHTALYWYRQSLGQGLEFLIYFQGNSAPDKSGLPSDRFSAERTGGSVSTLTIQRTQQEDSAVYLCASPLAGGYTGELFFGEGSRLTVL.

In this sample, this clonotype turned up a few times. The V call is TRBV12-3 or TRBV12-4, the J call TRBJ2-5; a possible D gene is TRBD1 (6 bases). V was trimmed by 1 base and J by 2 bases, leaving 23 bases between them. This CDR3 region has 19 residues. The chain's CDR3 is CASSLVIGGAEFRQETQYF. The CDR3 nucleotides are TGTGCCAGCAGTTTAGTTATTGGGGGCGCAGAGTTCCGACAAGAGACCCAGTACTTC.